This TCR beta chain was observed in a study of neurological immune-mediated disorders. The sample holds many counts of this clonotype. Antigen specificity is unknown. By 5'RACE with 10-nucleotide random UMIs, the cDNA was made. TCRdb reprocessed the 5' RACE reads via MiXCR and lists one record per CDR3 protein. The table shows tens of thousands of distinct CDR3 sequences, with about 9.4% occurring only once. CDR1 is SGDLS, CDR2 YYNGEE, per germline. The CDR3 runs 13 residues. Trimming removed 4 bases at V and 0 bases at J, with 7 bases between. Regarding the study as a whole: No sharing of CDR3 amino acid sequences was observed among expanded clones across subjects, suggesting private repertoires in all groups.

J is TRBJ1-1 and V is TRBV9, with D unresolved. This TCR derives from a woman between 55 and 75 years old with HTLV-1-associated myelopathy (HAM/TSP). The source material was PBMCs. The CDR3 region has the DNA TGTGCCAGCAGCCTCCAGGTGAACACTGAAGCTTTCTTT. Translated, it gives CASSLQVNTEAFF.